This is a list of T cell receptor beta chains from one sample in a study of breast tumors, draining lymph nodes, adjacent tissues. TCRdb ran MiXCR on the multiplex PCR reads and lists one entry per CDR3 protein. The sample lists 120,000 or so distinct CDR3 sequences; less than 20% were seen once. Sample: axillary lymph node tissue. The receptor set was obtained from a female donor with breast cancer. Some clones in this sample may be carry-over from other donors' samples. Both conserved end residues are trimmed from each CDR3.

V gene	J gene	CDR3 protein
TRBV18	TRBJ1-6	ASSPPSASLH
TRBV28	TRBJ1-5	ASTPIRSGQGGQPQH
TRBV6-2/TRBV6-3	TRBJ2-5	ASQRPLETQY
TRBV7-9	TRBJ1-4	ASSSGQTGEKLF
TRBV30	TRBJ2-7	AWSENRVTGQY
TRBV4-2	TRBJ2-3	ASTPSGGAVDTQY
TRBV15	TRBJ1-3	ATSGGAYGNTIY
TRBV18	TRBJ2-7	ASSPLVGENYEQY
TRBV4-1	TRBJ2-1	ASSLQPRDRAYNEQF
TRBV6-8	TRBJ1-6	ASNPDPDYNSLLH
TRBV5-6	TRBJ2-1	ASSLVGGLADYNEQF
TRBV9	TRBJ2-3	ASSATTDTQY
TRBV10-1	TRBJ2-2	ASGTGTSEHTGELF
TRBV6-1	TRBJ1-5	ASSEGADNQPQH
TRBV14	TRBJ2-3	ASSPRLAGVADTQY
TRBV7-2	TRBJ2-5	ASSLGTLKETQY
TRBV5-1	TRBJ2-5	ASSPWGQETQY
TRBV4-1	TRBJ1-2	ASSPTGQGPARGYT
TRBV3-1	TRBJ2-7	ASSQEGSYEQY
TRBV19	TRBJ1-2	ASSPDRDSYGYT
TRBV27	TRBJ1-4	ASSLSVGTGYEKLF
TRBV6-5	TRBJ2-1	ASRGGGGEQF
TRBV12-3/TRBV12-4	TRBJ1-6	ASSFGGGGRFSPLH
TRBV10-3	TRBJ2-3	AISDPGTSGADTQY
TRBV20-1	TRBJ2-7	SARDGRGASYEQY
TRBV5-6	TRBJ2-5	ASSPRVPGETQY
TRBV28	TRBJ2-5	ASSFQWTSGRVETQY
TRBV19	TRBJ1-2	ASSIVLGQTYGYT
TRBV6-6	TRBJ2-7	ASSYSAAGGGGTYEQY
TRBV7-9	TRBJ2-3	ASSPLGDAQTDTQY
TRBV6-1	TRBJ2-4	ASSEAGGIQY
TRBV7-2	TRBJ1-2	ASSLYTGDVGYT
TRBV6-5	TRBJ2-3	ASRDRYTDTQY
TRBV25-1	TRBJ1-4	ASSDTGWDRGEKLF
TRBV7-9	TRBJ2-2	ASSRTRDTGELF
TRBV20-1	TRBJ2-5	SARLGSPQETQY
TRBV19	TRBJ2-1	ATRGTGSNEQF
TRBV20-1	TRBJ2-1	SARRTHEQF
TRBV12-3/TRBV12-4	TRBJ2-2	ASSRRDRNTGELF
TRBV7-6	TRBJ2-1	ASSEQRKRAGDKNEQF
TRBV28	TRBJ2-7	ASSLKASSYEQY
TRBV9	TRBJ2-1	ASSPQGGLSYNEQF
TRBV11-2	TRBJ2-1	ASSIFAGVRYEQF
TRBV10-3	TRBJ2-1	AISESGNEQF
TRBV7-8	TRBJ2-3	ASSLELAVSDTQY
TRBV12-3/TRBV12-4	TRBJ2-1	ASSSRDGAYNEQF
TRBV24-1	TRBJ2-1	ATSDPSLTSGPRYEQF
TRBV7-8	TRBJ2-7	ASSLGDEQY
TRBV5-4	TRBJ2-7	ASSLGQGVLYEQY
TRBV18	TRBJ2-5	ASSPDQETQY
TRBV14	TRBJ2-6	ASSQGFVGANVLT
TRBV20-1	TRBJ2-7	SARGSGRDEQY
TRBV4-2	TRBJ2-1	ASSQASGGGAAEQF
TRBV6-4	TRBJ2-2	ASSDPTAGELF
TRBV4-1	TRBJ2-5	ASSQERSGIVLETQY
TRBV7-2	TRBJ2-7	ASSFFSYEQY
TRBV24-1	TRBJ2-2	ATSDAGQGALAGELF
TRBV6-1	TRBJ2-3	ASNEQTGDTQY
TRBV28	TRBJ2-1	ASTPGLAGEAYNEQF